Following are 30 T cell receptor beta chains from one sample sequenced in a study of OX40 agonist ivuxolimab in advanced cancers. The data were produced by immunoSEQ multiplex PCR, yet TCRdb's version contains in-frame clones alone and is incomplete. In the table there are 80,000 or so clones, over 85% of which are singletons. The sequencing used CD4+ or CD8+ T cells sorted from blood, collected in a trial of the OX40 agonist ivuxolimab. The receptors originated from an adult with an advanced solid tumor such as melanoma, head and neck, liver or kidney cancer.

The chain couples TRBV18 to TRBJ2-7; 7 nucleotides match TRBD2. There are 18 residues in the CDR3. Germline assignment: CDR1 KGHSH and CDR2 LQKENI. Losses at the gene ends were 2 bases for V and 0 bases for J; bases not matched to a gene: 13. DNA of the CDR3: TGTGCCAGCTCACCAGTCGGGGGAGGGCAGAGAAGCTCCTACGAGCAGTACTTC. It codes for CASSPVGGGQRSSYEQYF.

The chain links TRBV18 to TRBJ1-4; D possibly corresponds to TRBD1 (6 bases). Trimming left V 3 bases short and J 8 bases short, with 10 bases between. Germline-derived CDR1 and CDR2 are KGHSH and LQKENI. CDR3 length: 13 residues. CDR3 amino acids: CASSPVGGEKLFF. The DNA for the CDR3 is TGTGCCAGCTCACCGGTGGGGGGCGAAAAACTGTTTTTT.

The chain employs TRBV5-6 and TRBJ2-6, with D hard to call. CDR1 is SGHDT and CDR2 is YYEEEE in the germline V gene. Between the trimmed V and J ends, which lost 0 bases and 0 bases, there was a span of 7 bases. The CDR3 length is 16 residues. The CDR3, as DNA: TGTGCCAGCAGCTTGGAGGCAGGCTCTGGGGCCAACGTCCTGACTTTC. This codes for CASSLEAGSGANVLTF.

This rearrangement joins TRBV30 to TRBJ1-2; D not resolved. V lost 3 bases, J lost 8 bases, and 19 bases lay in between. The CDR3 spans 14 residues. The germline V gene encodes CDR1 GTSNPN and CDR2 SVGIG (reference sequence). For the CDR3, the DNA is TGTGCCTGGAGAGTACCCAGCCCCTATGAAGGCTACACCTTC. It specifies CAWRVPSPYEGYTF.

This chain connects TRBV5-5 to TRBJ1-4; possibly TRBD1 for D (5 bases). This CDR3 has 15 amino acids. The germline gives CDR1 SGHKS, CDR2 YYEKEE (reference sequence). Trimming cost V 0 bases and J 7 bases, with 13 bases left between them. CDR3 region: CASSLGQGEGEKLFF. CDR3 DNA sequence: TGTGCCAGCAGCTTGGGCCAGGGTGAAGGTGAAAAACTGTTTTTT.

The V and J genes are TRBV25-1 and TRBJ2-5; 9 bases agree with TRBD1. The CDR3 consists of 15 residues. From germline, CDR1 is MGHDK and CDR2 SYGVNS. The V gene end was trimmed by 5 bases and the J gene end by 2 bases; junction bases not matched to a gene: 6. The CDR3, as DNA: TGTGCCAGCAGTAAAGGGACAGGGCCTCAAGAGACCCAGTACTTC. It specifies CASSKGTGPQETQYF.

This chain uses TRBV11-2 with TRBJ1-4; the D is unclear. This CDR3 is 16 amino acids long. Trimming stripped 4 bases from V and 0 bases from J, with 12 bases between. Germline CDR1 is SGHAT and CDR2 is FQNNGV. The CDR3 nucleotides read TGTGCCAGCAGCTCCCTCGGACGGGCAACTAATGAAAAACTGTTTTTT. Its translation is CASSSLGRATNEKLFF.

This rearrangement joins TRBV10-3 to TRBJ2-2, with TRBD2 identical over 9 bases. CDR1 is ENHRY, CDR2 SYGVKD, per germline. The CDR3 runs to 15 residues. V shed 8 bases and J 0 bases; nucleotides not matched to a gene: 4. The CDR3 DNA follows: TGTGCCATCGGGCTAGCGGGGACGAACACCGGGGAGCTGTTTTTT. Its translation: CAIGLAGTNTGELFF.

V usage is TRBV5-1 and J usage is TRBJ1-1; weak D call: TRBD1 (5 bases). V dropped 2 bases and J dropped 2 bases, with 10 bases sitting between them. Germline V lookup: CDR1 SGHRS, CDR2 YFSETQ. The CDR3 is made up of 14 amino acids. The CDR3 DNA reads TGCGCCAGCAGCTTAAGGGACGCTAACACTGAAGCTTTCTTT. It is translated as CASSLRDANTEAFF.

The V gene is TRBV11-3, the J gene TRBJ2-1; TRBD2 matches at 14 bases. Germline lookup yields CDR1 SGHNT and CDR2 YENEEA. The CDR3 sequence is 17 residues long. J gave up 6 bases and V 3 bases, and 7 bases lay outside the gene matches. The CDR3 region is CASSFHPGTSGSNEQFF. The CDR3 nucleotides are TGTGCCAGCAGCTTCCACCCAGGGACTAGCGGGAGCAATGAGCAGTTCTTC. The full variable domain, with the rest looked up from reference TRBV11-3 and TRBJ2-1, is EAGVVQSPRYKIIEKKQPVAFWCNPISGHNTLYWYLQNLGQGPELLIRYENEEAVDDSQLPKDRFSAERLKGVDSTLKIQPAELGDSAVYLCASSFHPGTSGSNEQFFGPGTRLTVL.

The chain employs TRBV5-6 and TRBJ2-1, with 7 nucleotides matching TRBD2. This CDR3 has 15 residues. CDR1 is SGHDT and CDR2 is YYEEEE in the germline V gene. V was pared by 4 bases and J by 7 bases, with 11 bases of the junction left unmatched. The CDR3 is CASSPAGNIRNEQFF. The CDR3 DNA follows: TGTGCCAGCAGCCCAGCGGGGAACATTCGGAATGAGCAGTTCTTC. Full variable domain (remainder filled in from reference TRBV5-6 and TRBJ2-1): DAGVTQSPTHLIKTRGQQVTLRCSPKSGHDTVSWYQQALGQGPQFIFQYYEEEERQRGNFPDRFSGHQFPNYSSELNVNALLLGDSALYLCASSPAGNIRNEQFFGPGTRLTVL.

This clone turned up a few times. The gene calls are TRBV7-9 and TRBJ1-5; no firm D call. Trimming shortened V by 5 bases and J by 4 bases, and 9 bases separated the two germline ends. Germline CDR1 and CDR2: SEHNR and FQNEAQ (reference sequence). The CDR3 totals 13 residues. The chain's CDR3 is CASSTDGNQPQHF. The CDR3 coding sequence is TGTGCCAGCAGCACCGACGGGAATCAGCCCCAGCATTTT.

V is TRBV6-5 and J is TRBJ1-5; D remains ambiguous. This CDR3 has 15 residues. Trimming removed 4 bases at V and 4 bases at J, with 14 bases between. Germline CDR1 and CDR2: MNHEY and SVGAGI. CDR3 protein: CASSSLRRINQPQHF. The CDR3 coding sequence is TGTGCCAGCAGTTCCTTAAGACGGATAAATCAGCCCCAGCATTTT.

This clone was picked up one time. V usage is TRBV30 and J usage is TRBJ2-5, with TRBD1 matching over 9 bases. V was clipped by 5 bases and J by 3 bases; unmatched bases: 10. Germline values: CDR1 GTSNPN, CDR2 SVGIG (reference sequence). The CDR3 spans 15 residues. CDR3 sequence: CAWVLGQGLKETQYF. The CDR3 DNA reads TGTGCCTGGGTACTAGGACAGGGGTTGAAAGAGACCCAGTACTTC.

A single count supports this clone. The chain carries TRBV6-5 and TRBJ2-7; maybe TRBD2 (6 bases). The CDR3 totals 15 residues. The V end lost 2 bases, the J end lost 2 bases, and 13 bases lay between the germline ends. Germline V gene lookup returns CDR1 MNHEY and CDR2 SVGAGI. CDR3 in amino acids: CASSYDGRNPYEQYF. CDR3 nucleotide sequence: TGTGCCAGCAGTTACGACGGGAGAAATCCCTACGAGCAGTACTTC.

This chain uses TRBV11-2 with TRBJ2-2; 10 bases fit TRBD2. This CDR3 contains 18 residues. Per the germline V gene, CDR1 is SGHAT and CDR2 is FQNNGV. The J segment lost 4 bases and the V segment lost 4 bases, leaving 12 bases of the junction unmatched. CDR3 loop: CASSSISVSGGATGELFF. The CDR3 DNA is TGTGCCAGCAGCTCCATTAGTGTCAGCGGGGGGGCCACCGGGGAGCTGTTTTTT.

The genes are TRBV9 and TRBJ2-1; tentatively, D is TRBD2 (5 bases). The V gene's germline CDR1 is SGDLS and CDR2 YYNGEE. Trimming stripped 7 bases from V and 8 bases from J, with 19 bases between. This CDR3 spans 14 amino acids. CDR3 amino acids: CASGRRTSNDEQFF. CDR3 coding DNA: TGTGCCAGCGGCAGGCGGACTTCCAATGATGAGCAGTTCTTC.

The chain links TRBV6-5 to TRBJ1-3, with a weak D call TRBD1 (6 bases). This CDR3 contains 15 residues. V dropped 5 bases and J dropped 0 bases, with 11 bases sitting between them. Germline CDR1 reads MNHEY; CDR2 reads SVGAGI. This CDR3 reads CASSNTGSSGNTIYF. DNA for the CDR3: TGTGCCAGCAGTAATACAGGGTCCTCTGGAAACACCATATATTTT.

The chain carries TRBV9 and TRBJ1-4, with 9 bases that match TRBD1. The CDR3 consists of 14 residues. Trimming cost V 0 bases and J 8 bases; bases outside gene matches: 2. CDR1 and CDR2 from the germline V gene are SGDLS and YYNGEE. The CDR3 sequence is CASSVGTGAEKLFF. CDR3 nucleotide sequence: TGTGCCAGCAGCGTAGGGACAGGGGCCGAAAAACTGTTTTTT.

The J gene is TRBJ2-5, the V gene TRBV7-9; D unresolved. V lost 4 bases and J lost 0, with 9 bases in between. Germline lookup yields CDR1 SEHNR and CDR2 FQNEAQ (reference sequence). The length of the CDR3 is 14 residues. The CDR3 sequence is CASSSGRYQETQYF. The CDR3 region has the DNA TGTGCCAGCAGCTCCGGAAGGTACCAAGAGACCCAGTACTTC. Drawing the rest from reference TRBV7-9 and TRBJ2-5, the complete variable domain is DTGVSQNPRHKITKRGQNVTFRCDPISEHNRLYWYRQTLGQGPEFLTYFQNEAQLEKSRLLSDRFSAERPKGSFSTLEIQRTEQGDSAMYLCASSSGRYQETQYFGPGTRLLVL.

This clone was seen a few times. This chain links TRBV19 with TRBJ1-1, with a weak D call TRBD1 (5 bases). The CDR3 contains 13 residues. From germline, CDR1 is LNHDA and CDR2 SQIVND (reference sequence). V shed 4 bases and J shed 4 bases, with 10 bases lying between them. The CDR3 loop reads CASSTGLGTEAFF. As DNA, the CDR3 is TGTGCCAGTAGTACAGGGCTGGGCACTGAAGCTTTCTTT.

This clone was seen only a few times. This chain connects TRBV6-1 to TRBJ2-5; D tentatively fits TRBD1 or TRBD2 (6 bases each). Trimming took 1 base from V and 1 from J, leaving 13 bases between them. CDR1 is MNHNS and CDR2 is SASEGT in the germline V gene. The CDR3 covers 16 residues. Here the CDR3 DNA reads TGTGCCAGCAGTGAAGTCGGGGGCGGCGTCCAAGAGACCCAGTACTTC. Translated: CASSEVGGGVQETQYF.

This clone was counted once. The rearrangement uses TRBV7-3 and TRBJ2-3, with a weak D call TRBD1 (6 bases). V lost 0 bases and J lost 1, with 8 bases in between. This CDR3 has 15 amino acids. Germline assignment: CDR1 SGHTA and CDR2 FQGTGA. The CDR3: CASSLTGAGTDTQYF. The DNA for the CDR3 is TGTGCCAGCAGCTTAACGGGGGCCGGCACAGATACGCAGTATTTT.

The chain joins TRBV30 to TRBJ1-1; maybe TRBD1 (5 bases). Trimming left V 2 bases short and J 4 bases short, with 17 bases between. The CDR3 is made up of 15 amino acids. The germline V gene encodes CDR1 GTSNPN and CDR2 SVGIG (reference sequence). The CDR3 sequence is CAWSPGPGLGTEAFF. The CDR3 bases are TGTGCCTGGAGTCCCGGACCAGGGTTGGGCACTGAAGCTTTCTTT. The variable domain in full, completed from reference TRBV30 and TRBJ1-1, reads SQTIHQWPATLVQPVGSPLSLECTVEGTSNPNLYWYRQAAGRGLQLLFYSVGIGQISSEVPQNLSASRPQDRQFILSSKKLLLSDSGFYLCAWSPGPGLGTEAFFGQGTRLTVV.

This sequence joins TRBV10-3 and TRBJ2-1; D uncertain. CDR1 and CDR2 from the germline V gene are ENHRY and SYGVKD. Trimming cost V 0 bases and J 0 bases, with 12 bases left between them. The CDR3 extends over 17 amino acids. The CDR3 DNA follows: TGTGCCATCAGTGAGTCGGTCACCAAGAGCTCCTACAATGAGCAGTTCTTC. This gives the protein CAISESVTKSSYNEQFF.

The chain recombines TRBV30 with TRBJ2-5; D is unresolved. V dropped 4 bases and J dropped 7 bases, with 10 bases sitting between them. The germline CDR1 and CDR2 sequences are GTSNPN and SVGIG (reference sequence). The CDR3 extends over 11 amino acids. The DNA for the CDR3 is TGTGCCTGGACCGTAAGAGGGACCCAGTACTTC. This gives the protein CAWTVRGTQYF.

This CDR3 is CASSNKPGLASQKFSYEQYF. CDR3 DNA sequence: TGTGCCAGCTCGAATAAACCGGGACTAGCGTCTCAGAAATTCTCCTACGAGCAGTACTTC. The rearrangement joins TRBV18 to TRBJ2-7, with TRBD2 matching over 10 bases. The V gene's germline CDR1 is KGHSH and CDR2 LQKENI. V lost 6 bases to trimming and J lost 0 bases; unmatched junction nucleotides: 20. The CDR3 spans 20 residues.

The CDR3 nucleotides read TGTGCCAGCAGTTCCCGACAGGGGGCAGACACTGAAGCTTTCTTT. Translation gives CASSSRQGADTEAFF. The genes are TRBV6-6 and TRBJ1-1; TRBD1 matches 10 bases. The CDR3 length is 15 residues. CDR1 MNHNY and CDR2 SVGAGI come from the germline V gene (reference sequence). The V segment lost 4 bases and the J segment 3 bases; nucleotides outside the gene matches: 5.

The rearrangement joins TRBV19 to TRBJ2-3; D is perhaps TRBD2 (5 bases). This CDR3 has 14 amino acids. Germline CDR1 is LNHDA and CDR2 is SQIVND (reference sequence). V lost 6 bases and J lost 2, with 12 bases in between. The CDR3 spells CASSKPGITDTQYF. The CDR3 DNA follows: TGTGCCAGTAGCAAACCGGGGATCACAGATACGCAGTATTTT.

The count of this clone is one. This chain joins TRBV6-1 and TRBJ2-1; unclear D gene. Germline loops: CDR1 MNHNS, CDR2 SASEGT. V lost 1 base and J 5 bases, leaving 9 bases between the germline ends. The CDR3 extends over 14 amino acids. As DNA, the CDR3 is TGTGCCAGCAGTGAAGGTCCAGCTAACAATGAGCAGTTCTTC. Its protein product is CASSEGPANNEQFF.